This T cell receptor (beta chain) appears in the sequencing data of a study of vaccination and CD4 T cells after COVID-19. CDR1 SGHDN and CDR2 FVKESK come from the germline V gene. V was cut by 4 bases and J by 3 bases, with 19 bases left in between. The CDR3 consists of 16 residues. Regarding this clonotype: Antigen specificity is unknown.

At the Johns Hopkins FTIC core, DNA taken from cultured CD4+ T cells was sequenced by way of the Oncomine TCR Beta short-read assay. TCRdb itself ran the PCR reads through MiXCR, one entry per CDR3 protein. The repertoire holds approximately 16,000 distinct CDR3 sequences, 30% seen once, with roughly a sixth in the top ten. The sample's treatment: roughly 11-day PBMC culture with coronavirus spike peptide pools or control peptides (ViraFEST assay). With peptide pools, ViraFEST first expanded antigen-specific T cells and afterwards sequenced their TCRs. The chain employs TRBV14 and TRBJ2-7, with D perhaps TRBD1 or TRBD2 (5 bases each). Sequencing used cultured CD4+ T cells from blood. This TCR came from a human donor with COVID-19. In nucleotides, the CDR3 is TGTGCCAGCAGCCGACCGGGACCTACTTTGGGCTACGAGCAGTACTTC. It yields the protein CASSRPGPTLGYEQYF.